This TCR beta chain was found in a study of blood T cell repertoires in COVID-19. Background on the study: The United States, Italy and Spain supplied acute and convalescent COVID-19 samples. Sample material is recorded as cDNA or gDNA derived from T cells, B-cell-depleted T cells, or PBMCs.

The CDR3 length is 13 residues. CDR1 is SGHVS, CDR2 FQNEAQ, per germline. V was clipped by 0 bases and J by 3 bases, with 6 bases between them. Authors' methods: Estimated nucleated cell counts came from reference gene primer amplification. Libraries were prepared by immunoSEQ multiplex PCR; TCRdb keeps only in-frame clonotypes and omits some of them. V and J calls and clone size are given by that table; D and trimming were obtained from the DNA. This sample has 210,000 or so clones; roughly 86% occur once, and the top ten carry around 2.9%. The chain is built from TRBV7-8 and TRBJ2-7; D uncertain. The clonotype originates from a woman aged 60-70 years with acute or convalescent COVID-19. The source material was peripheral blood. CDR3: CASSLAHSYEQYF. The DNA for the CDR3 is TGTGCCAGCAGCTTAGCGCACAGCTACGAGCAGTACTTC.